Listed below are T cell receptor beta chains from one sample, sequenced in a study of blood T cell repertoires in COVID-19. Here immunoSEQ multiplex PCR was the method, and the copy in TCRdb shows in-frame clones only, minus some. The sample contains 120,000 or so clones, 88% of which appear only once. Sample: peripheral blood. Receptors were obtained from a human donor in a cohort sampled during active COVID-19. Each CDR3 is given with its conserved first and last residue. Fields, in order: J gene, V gene, D gene, clone size, CDR3 length, CDR3 protein, CDR3 DNA. A D gene is named only where the DNA matches it firmly. Not all rows give a size; the values are once, few, many and, for expanded clones, a class.

J: TRBJ2-5; V: TRBV3-1/TRBV3-2; D: TRBD2; size: NA; length: 13; CDR3: CASSQGRLAGPDF; DNA: TGTGCCAGCAGCCAAGGTCGGCTAGCGGGGCCGGACTTC
J: TRBJ2-2; V: TRBV6-5; D: TRBD2; size: few; length: 13; CDR3: CASASGRVGELFF; DNA: TGTGCCAGCGCTAGCGGGAGGGTCGGGGAGCTGTTTTTT
J: TRBJ2-3; V: TRBV6-8; D: TRBD2; size: NA; length: 16; CDR3: CASRPAPGLARDTQYF; DNA: TGTGCCAGCAGACCTGCTCCGGGACTAGCAAGAGATACGCAGTATTTT
J: TRBJ1-3; V: TRBV7-6; D: TRBD1; size: once; length: 22; CDR3: CASSRGGGGQGFLRSSGNTIYF; DNA: TGTGCCAGCAGCCGCGGTGGGGGGGGACAGGGGTTCTTGAGGTCGTCCGGAAACACCATATATTTT
J: TRBJ1-6; V: TRBV28; D: TRBD1; size: NA; length: 15; CDR3: CASSHRDRGGSPLHF; DNA: TGTGCCAGCAGTCATCGGGACAGGGGGGGTTCACCCCTCCACTTT
J: TRBJ1-3; V: TRBV9; D: NA; size: NA; length: 18; CDR3: CASSAEWTVGFSGNTIYF; DNA: TGTGCCAGCAGCGCCGAATGGACAGTAGGCTTCTCTGGAAACACCATATATTTT
J: TRBJ2-7; V: TRBV13; D: TRBD2; size: NA; length: 15; CDR3: CASSSSGESYYEQYF; DNA: TGTGCCAGCAGCTCTAGCGGGGAAAGCTACTACGAGCAGTACTTC
J: TRBJ2-1; V: TRBV9; D: NA; size: NA; length: 14; CDR3: CASSVEQNGQEQFF; DNA: TGTGCCAGCAGCGTAGAACAGAACGGACAAGAGCAGTTCTTC
J: TRBJ2-7; V: TRBV30; D: NA; size: NA; length: 12; CDR3: CAWSKYGYEQYF; DNA: TGTGCCTGGAGCAAATACGGGTACGAGCAGTACTTC
J: TRBJ2-5; V: TRBV11-2; D: TRBD2; size: NA; length: 14; CDR3: CASSVQRGWETQYF; DNA: TGTGCCAGCAGCGTCCAGCGGGGGTGGGAGACCCAGTACTTC
J: TRBJ1-5; V: TRBV24-1; D: TRBD1; size: NA; length: 16; CDR3: CATSETTGRRNQPQHF; DNA: TGTGCCACCAGTGAGACGACAGGGCGTCGGAATCAGCCCCAGCATTTT
J: TRBJ1-5; V: TRBV19; D: NA; size: NA; length: 15; CDR3: CASSIVGGSNQPQHF; DNA: TGTGCCAGTAGTATAGTAGGAGGGTCCAATCAGCCCCAGCATTTT
J: TRBJ2-7; V: TRBV7-6; D: TRBD1; size: NA; length: 15; CDR3: CASSFRQGRDYEQYF; DNA: TGTGCCAGCAGCTTCAGACAGGGAAGGGATTACGAGCAGTACTTC
J: TRBJ1-4; V: TRBV18; D: NA; size: NA; length: 15; CDR3: CASSRTGLGNEKLFF; DNA: TGTGCCAGCTCTCGGACGGGACTGGGGAATGAAAAACTGTTTTTT
J: TRBJ2-7; V: TRBV5-4; D: NA; size: NA; length: 15; CDR3: CASSTRGRKVYEQYF; DNA: TGTGCCAGCAGCACCCGAGGCAGAAAAGTCTACGAGCAGTACTTC
J: TRBJ1-1; V: TRBV5-1; D: NA; size: NA; length: 12; CDR3: CASKAGATEAFF; DNA: TGCGCCAGCAAGGCAGGGGCCACTGAAGCTTTCTTT
J: TRBJ1-3; V: TRBV18; D: NA; size: NA; length: 16; CDR3: CASSKTEPLSGNTIYF; DNA: TGTGCCAGCTCAAAGACGGAGCCGCTCTCTGGAAACACCATATATTTT
J: TRBJ2-3; V: TRBV7-9; D: TRBD2; size: NA; length: 14; CDR3: CASSSSGSTDTQYF; DNA: TGTGCCAGCAGCTCTAGCGGGAGCACAGATACGCAGTATTTT
J: TRBJ1-5; V: TRBV19; D: TRBD1; size: NA; length: 16; CDR3: CASSIEQGYSNQPQHF; DNA: TGTGCCAGTAGTATAGAACAGGGGTATAGCAATCAGCCCCAGCATTTT
J: TRBJ2-2; V: TRBV6-5; D: NA; size: NA; length: 15; CDR3: CASSYNAGGTGELFF; DNA: TGTGCCAGCAGTTACAACGCGGGTGGGACCGGGGAGCTGTTTTTT
J: TRBJ2-7; V: TRBV11-2; D: TRBD1; size: NA; length: 17; CDR3: CASSLVGTGMSSYEQYF; DNA: TGTGCCAGCAGCTTAGTAGGGACAGGGATGAGCTCCTACGAGCAGTACTTC
J: TRBJ1-1; V: TRBV6-6; D: NA; size: NA; length: 13; CDR3: CASSYSSGAEAFF; DNA: TGTGCCAGCAGTTACTCGTCGGGGGCTGAAGCTTTCTTT
J: TRBJ1-1; V: TRBV30; D: NA; size: NA; length: 13; CDR3: CAWKNMLNTEAFF; DNA: TGTGCCTGGAAGAACATGCTGAACACTGAAGCTTTCTTT
J: TRBJ2-2; V: TRBV5-4; D: NA; size: NA; length: 16; CDR3: CASRSRVDYDTGELFF; DNA: TGTGCCAGCAGATCAAGGGTGGACTACGACACCGGGGAGCTGTTTTTT
J: TRBJ2-2; V: TRBV7-9; D: TRBD1; size: NA; length: 17; CDR3: CASSSGQGWYGTGELFF; DNA: TGTGCCAGCAGCTCGGGACAGGGCTGGTATGGCACCGGGGAGCTGTTTTTT
J: TRBJ2-5; V: TRBV5-1; D: TRBD2; size: NA; length: 17; CDR3: CASSLAPSGGAQETQYF; DNA: TGCGCCAGCAGCTTGGCCCCTAGCGGGGGGGCGCAAGAGACCCAGTACTTC
J: TRBJ1-6; V: TRBV27; D: NA; size: NA; length: 14; CDR3: CASSLLGQSSPLHF; DNA: TGTGCCAGCAGTTTATTGGGGCAATCCTCACCCCTCCACTTT
J: TRBJ2-1; V: TRBV21-1; D: NA; size: NA; length: 18; CDR3: CASSKAPREGSPGDEQFF; DNA: TGTGCCAGCAGCAAAGCCCCCCGCGAGGGTAGTCCGGGAGATGAGCAGTTCTTC
J: TRBJ1-4; V: TRBV5-1; D: TRBD1; size: NA; length: 15; CDR3: CASSIAGGPREKLFF; DNA: TGCGCCAGCAGCATCGCAGGGGGACCACGCGAAAAACTGTTTTTT
J: TRBJ2-2; V: TRBV6-6; D: NA; size: NA; length: 16; CDR3: CACYKLGLRATGELFF; DNA: TGTGCCTGCTACAAACTAGGACTGAGGGCCACCGGGGAGCTGTTTTTT
J: TRBJ2-7; V: TRBV4-1; D: NA; size: NA; length: 17; CDR3: CASSQASQGRSSYEQYF; DNA: TGCGCCAGCAGCCAGGCCTCCCAGGGCAGGAGCTCCTACGAGCAGTACTTC
J: TRBJ2-1; V: TRBV4-1; D: TRBD2; size: NA; length: 15; CDR3: CASSQVGLATDEQFF; DNA: TGCGCCAGCAGCCAAGTTGGACTAGCGACGGATGAGCAGTTCTTC
J: TRBJ2-7; V: TRBV6-5; D: NA; size: NA; length: 15; CDR3: CASSNLAGVMYEQYF; DNA: TGTGCCAGCAGCAACCTGGCAGGGGTTATGTACGAGCAGTACTTC
J: TRBJ2-2; V: TRBV2; D: TRBD1; size: NA; length: 15; CDR3: CASSIDRGDIGELFF; DNA: TGTGCCAGCAGCATCGACAGGGGAGATATCGGGGAGCTGTTTTTT
J: TRBJ2-2; V: TRBV7-6; D: TRBD2; size: NA; length: 18; CDR3: CASSLVRSSGGAAGELFF; DNA: TGTGCCAGCAGCTTAGTCCGCTCTAGCGGGGGGGCCGCCGGGGAGCTGTTTTTT
J: TRBJ2-7; V: TRBV28; D: NA; size: NA; length: 14; CDR3: CASRDWTDSYEQYF; DNA: TGTGCCAGCAGGGACTGGACAGACTCCTACGAGCAGTACTTC
J: TRBJ2-3; V: TRBV11-2; D: NA; size: NA; length: 12; CDR3: CASSSLGGTQYF; DNA: TGTGCCAGCAGCTCACTCGGGGGTACGCAGTATTTT
J: TRBJ2-2; V: TRBV6-6; D: NA; size: NA; length: 15; CDR3: CASTKQTPFGGELFF; DNA: TGTGCCAGCACTAAACAGACCCCTTTCGGCGGGGAGCTGTTTTTT
J: TRBJ2-7; V: TRBV6-4; D: NA; size: few; length: 12; CDR3: CASSERNQTRYF; DNA: TGTGCCAGCAGTGAGAGGAACCAAACTAGGTACTTC
J: TRBJ1-1; V: TRBV7-9; D: TRBD1; size: NA; length: 15; CDR3: CASNQMTGGYTEAFF; DNA: TGTGCCAGCAACCAAATGACAGGGGGATATACTGAAGCTTTCTTT
J: TRBJ1-2; V: TRBV7-9; D: NA; size: NA; length: 12; CDR3: CASSPDRGGYTF; DNA: TGTGCCAGCAGCCCCGACCGCGGAGGCTACACCTTC
J: TRBJ1-1; V: TRBV30; D: TRBD1; size: NA; length: 13; CDR3: CACPQGANTEAFF; DNA: TGTGCCTGTCCACAGGGGGCAAACACTGAAGCTTTCTTT
J: TRBJ2-7; V: TRBV5-6; D: TRBD2; size: once; length: 17; CDR3: CASSLFGLADRKGEQYF; DNA: TGTGCCAGCAGCTTGTTTGGACTAGCGGACAGAAAAGGCGAGCAGTACTTC
J: TRBJ1-3; V: TRBV6-5; D: NA; size: NA; length: 14; CDR3: CASRDRRSGNTIYF; DNA: TGTGCCAGCAGGGACAGACGCTCTGGAAACACCATATATTTT
J: TRBJ2-3; V: TRBV24-1; D: NA; size: NA; length: 13; CDR3: CATSDPLADTQYF; DNA: TGTGCCACCAGTGATCCCCTCGCAGATACGCAGTATTTT
J: TRBJ1-1; V: TRBV10-3; D: TRBD1; size: NA; length: 14; CDR3: CAISFQGGNTEAFF; DNA: TGTGCCATCAGTTTTCAGGGGGGGAACACTGAAGCTTTCTTT
J: TRBJ2-1; V: TRBV7-6; D: TRBD2; size: NA; length: 20; CDR3: CASSLVSSGSISVLVNEQFF; DNA: TGTGCCAGCAGCTTAGTGTCTAGCGGGAGTATATCGGTACTGGTCAATGAGCAGTTCTTC
J: TRBJ2-7; V: TRBV11-2; D: TRBD2; size: NA; length: 12; CDR3: CASSPGGYEQYF; DNA: TGTGCCAGCAGCCCCGGGGGGTACGAGCAGTACTTC
J: TRBJ1-6; V: TRBV3-1/TRBV3-2; D: NA; size: NA; length: 13; CDR3: CASKGNYNSPLHF; DNA: TGTGCCAGCAAGGGGAACTATAATTCACCCCTCCACTTT
J: TRBJ2-5; V: TRBV7-2; D: NA; size: once; length: 16; CDR3: CASSLAPRAVQETQYF; DNA: TGTGCCAGCAGCTTAGCCCCCCGAGCGGTACAAGAGACCCAGTACTTC